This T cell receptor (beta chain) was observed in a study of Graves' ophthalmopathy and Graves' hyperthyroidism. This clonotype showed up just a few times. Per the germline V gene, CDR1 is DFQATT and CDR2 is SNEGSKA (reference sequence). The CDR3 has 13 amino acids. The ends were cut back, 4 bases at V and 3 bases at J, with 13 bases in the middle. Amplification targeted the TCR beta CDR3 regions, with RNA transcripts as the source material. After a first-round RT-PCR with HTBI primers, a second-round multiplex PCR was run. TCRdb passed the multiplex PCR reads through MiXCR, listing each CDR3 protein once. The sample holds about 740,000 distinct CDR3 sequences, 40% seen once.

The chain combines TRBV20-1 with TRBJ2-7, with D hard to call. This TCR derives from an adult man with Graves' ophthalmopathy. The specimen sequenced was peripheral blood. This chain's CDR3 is CSATETLVYEQYF. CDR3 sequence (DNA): TGCAGTGCTACAGAAACTTTAGTCTACGAGCAGTACTTC.